This T cell receptor (beta chain) was found in a study of T cells in Graves' hyperthyroidism and ophthalmopathy. Study details: Peripheral blood was secured at the point of initial diagnosis, before any treatment.

The sample holds many counts of this clonotype. The CDR3 length is 15 residues. Germline values: CDR1 KGHSY, CDR2 FQNENV. V was trimmed by 4 bases and J by 4 bases, leaving 14 bases between them. RNA transcripts gave rise to amplified TCR beta CDR3 regions. When the TCR CDR3 underwent first-round RT-PCR, the HTBI primer set was used. TCRdb re-analysed the multiplex PCR reads in MiXCR, keeping a single row per CDR3 protein. The data show fewer than 450,000 distinct CDR3 sequences, with 15% to 20% seen just once and around 40% held by the top ten. Sequencing was done on a sample of blood. The J gene is TRBJ1-5, the V gene TRBV16, with D possibly matching TRBD1 (5 bases). This TCR derives from a young man with Graves' ophthalmopathy. CDR3 coding DNA: TGTGCCAGCAGCCCCTCGCGGGGCCTAAATCAGCCCCAGCATTTT. Protein: CASSPSRGLNQPQHF. The whole variable domain, filled in from reference TRBV16 and TRBJ1-5, reads GEEVAQTPKHLVRGEGQKAKLYCAPIKGHSYVFWYQQVLKNEFKFLISFQNENVFDETGMPKERFSAKCLPNSPCSLEIQATKLEDSAVYFCASSPSRGLNQPQHFGDGTRLSIL.